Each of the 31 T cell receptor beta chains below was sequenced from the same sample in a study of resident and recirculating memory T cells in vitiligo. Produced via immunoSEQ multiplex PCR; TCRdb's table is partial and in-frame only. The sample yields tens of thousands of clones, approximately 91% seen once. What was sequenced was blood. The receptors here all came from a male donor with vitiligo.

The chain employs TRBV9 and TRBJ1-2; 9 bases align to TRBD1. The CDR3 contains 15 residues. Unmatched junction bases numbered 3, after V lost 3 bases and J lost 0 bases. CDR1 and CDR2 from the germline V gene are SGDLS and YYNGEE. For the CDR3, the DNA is TGTGCCAGCAGCGCCAGGACAGGGGCTAACTATGGCTACACCTTC. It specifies CASSARTGANYGYTF.

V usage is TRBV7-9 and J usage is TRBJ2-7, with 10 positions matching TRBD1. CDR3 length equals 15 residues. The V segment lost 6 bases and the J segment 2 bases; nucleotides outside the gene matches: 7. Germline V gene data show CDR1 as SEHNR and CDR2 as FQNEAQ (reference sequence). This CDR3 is CASSARDRGPYEQYF. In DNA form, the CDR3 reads TGTGCCAGCAGTGCCAGGGACAGGGGACCCTACGAGCAGTACTTC.

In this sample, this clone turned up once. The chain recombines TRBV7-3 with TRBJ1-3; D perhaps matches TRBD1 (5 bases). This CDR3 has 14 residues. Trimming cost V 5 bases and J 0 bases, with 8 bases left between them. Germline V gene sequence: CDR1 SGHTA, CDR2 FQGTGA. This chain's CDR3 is CASSPDSSGNTIYF. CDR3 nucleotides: TGTGCCAGCAGCCCAGACAGCTCTGGAAACACCATATATTTT.

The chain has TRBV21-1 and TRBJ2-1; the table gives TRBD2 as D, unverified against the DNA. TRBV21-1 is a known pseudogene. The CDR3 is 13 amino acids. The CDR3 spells CASILRLAGEQFF. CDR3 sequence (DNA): TGTGCCAGCATCCTACGACTAGCTGGTGAGCAGTTCTTC.

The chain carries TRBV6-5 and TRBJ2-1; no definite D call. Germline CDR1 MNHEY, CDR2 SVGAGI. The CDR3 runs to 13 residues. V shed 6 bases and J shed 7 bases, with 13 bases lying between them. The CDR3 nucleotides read TGTGCCAGCAGCAATGATGCGTGGAATGAGCAGTTCTTC. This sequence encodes CASSNDAWNEQFF.

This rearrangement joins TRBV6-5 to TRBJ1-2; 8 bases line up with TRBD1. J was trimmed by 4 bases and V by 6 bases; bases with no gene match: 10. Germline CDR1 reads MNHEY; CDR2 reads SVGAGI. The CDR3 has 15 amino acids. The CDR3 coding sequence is TGTGCCAGCAGGCAGACAGGGGATCCTCTCTATGGCTACACCTTC. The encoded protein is CASRQTGDPLYGYTF.

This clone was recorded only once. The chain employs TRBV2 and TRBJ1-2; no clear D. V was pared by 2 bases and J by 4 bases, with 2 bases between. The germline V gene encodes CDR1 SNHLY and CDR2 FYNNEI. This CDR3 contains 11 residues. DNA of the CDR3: TGTGCCAGCAGTGAACTCTATGGCTACACCTTC. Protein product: CASSELYGYTF.

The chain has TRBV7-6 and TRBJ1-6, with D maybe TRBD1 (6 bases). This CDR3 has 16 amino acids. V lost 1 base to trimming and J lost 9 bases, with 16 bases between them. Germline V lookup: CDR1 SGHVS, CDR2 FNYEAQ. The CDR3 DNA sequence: TGTGCCAGCAGCTTAGGTTTCGGGCAGGGGAGTTCACCCCTCCACTTT. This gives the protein CASSLGFGQGSSPLHF.

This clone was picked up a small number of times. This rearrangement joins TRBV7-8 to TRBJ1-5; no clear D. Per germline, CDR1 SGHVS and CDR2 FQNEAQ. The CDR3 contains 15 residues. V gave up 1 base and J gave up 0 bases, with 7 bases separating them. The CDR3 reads CASSLGEASNQPQHF. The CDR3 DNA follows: TGTGCCAGCAGCTTAGGAGAAGCTAGCAATCAGCCCCAGCATTTT.

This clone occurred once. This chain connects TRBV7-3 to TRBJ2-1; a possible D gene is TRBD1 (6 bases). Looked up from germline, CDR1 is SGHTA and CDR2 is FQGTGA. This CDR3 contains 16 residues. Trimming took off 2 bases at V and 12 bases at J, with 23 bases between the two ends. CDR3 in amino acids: CASSLVQNGTGKRQFF. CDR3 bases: TGTGCCAGCAGCTTAGTCCAAAATGGAACAGGGAAAAGGCAGTTCTTC.

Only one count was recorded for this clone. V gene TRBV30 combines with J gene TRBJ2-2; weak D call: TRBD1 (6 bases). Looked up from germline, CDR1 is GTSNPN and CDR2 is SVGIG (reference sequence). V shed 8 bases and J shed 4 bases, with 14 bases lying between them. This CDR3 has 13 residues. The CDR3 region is CASHTGRTGELFF. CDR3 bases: TGTGCCAGCCACACAGGGCGCACCGGGGAGCTGTTTTTT.

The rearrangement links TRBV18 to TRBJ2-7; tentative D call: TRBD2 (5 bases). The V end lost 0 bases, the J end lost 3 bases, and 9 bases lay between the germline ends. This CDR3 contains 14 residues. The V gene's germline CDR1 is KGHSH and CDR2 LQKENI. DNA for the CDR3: TGTGCCAGCTCACCACCGGACGGGAACTACGAGCAGTACTTC. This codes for CASSPPDGNYEQYF.

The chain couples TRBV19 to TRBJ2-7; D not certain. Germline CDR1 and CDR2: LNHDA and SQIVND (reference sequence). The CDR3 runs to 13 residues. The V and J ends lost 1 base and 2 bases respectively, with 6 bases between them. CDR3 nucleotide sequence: TGTGCCAGTAGTATAGGTTTAACCTACGAGCAGTACTTC. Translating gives CASSIGLTYEQYF.

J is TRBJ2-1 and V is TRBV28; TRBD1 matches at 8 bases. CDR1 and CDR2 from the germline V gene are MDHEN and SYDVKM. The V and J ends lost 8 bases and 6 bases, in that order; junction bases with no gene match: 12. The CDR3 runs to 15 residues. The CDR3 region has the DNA TGTGCCAGCCAACCGGGGGACAGGCTAGGCAATGAGCAGTTCTTC. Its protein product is CASQPGDRLGNEQFF. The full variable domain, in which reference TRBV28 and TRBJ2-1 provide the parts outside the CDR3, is DVKVTQSSRYLVKRTGEKVFLECVQDMDHENMFWYRQDPGLGLRLIYFSYDVKMKEKGDIPEGYSVSREKKERFSLILESASTNQTSMYLCASQPGDRLGNEQFFGPGTRLTVL.

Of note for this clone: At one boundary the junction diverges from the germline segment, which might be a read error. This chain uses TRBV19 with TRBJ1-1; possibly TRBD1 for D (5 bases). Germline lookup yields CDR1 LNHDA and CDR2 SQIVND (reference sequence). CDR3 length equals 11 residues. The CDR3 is CASSISGNSLF. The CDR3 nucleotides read TGTGCCAGTAGTATATCAGGGAACTCCCTCTTT.

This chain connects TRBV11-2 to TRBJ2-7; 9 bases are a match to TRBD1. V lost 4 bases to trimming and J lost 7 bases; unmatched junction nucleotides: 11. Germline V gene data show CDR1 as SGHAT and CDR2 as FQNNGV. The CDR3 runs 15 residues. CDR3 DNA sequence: TGTGCCAGCAGCTCTGGGGACAGGGCGAATGAGGAGCAGTACTTC. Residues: CASSSGDRANEEQYF.

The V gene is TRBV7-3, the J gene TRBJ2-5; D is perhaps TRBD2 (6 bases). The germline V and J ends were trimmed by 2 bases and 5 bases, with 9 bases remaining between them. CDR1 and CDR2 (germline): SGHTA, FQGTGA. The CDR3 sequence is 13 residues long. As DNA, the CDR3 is TGTGCCAGCAGCTTAGGTGCGGGGGAGACCCAGTACTTC. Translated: CASSLGAGETQYF.

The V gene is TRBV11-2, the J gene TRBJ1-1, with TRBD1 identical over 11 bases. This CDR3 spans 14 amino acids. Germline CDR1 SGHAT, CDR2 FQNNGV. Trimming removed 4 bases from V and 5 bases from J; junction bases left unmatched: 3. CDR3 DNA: TGTGCCAGCAGCTCGGACAGGGGGCGAACTGAAGCTTTCTTT. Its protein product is CASSSDRGRTEAFF.

CDR3 bases: TGTGCCAGCAGTTCCGGGTCGACAGGGTATCAGCCCCAGCATTTT. It encodes CASSSGSTGYQPQHF. The chain is built from TRBV28 and TRBJ1-5; the match to TRBD1 covers 7 bases. Germline CDR1 reads MDHEN; CDR2 reads SYDVKM. The CDR3 consists of 15 residues. Trimming took 4 bases from V and 5 from J; bases not matched to a gene: 8. Variable domain in full (rest from reference TRBV28 and TRBJ1-5): DVKVTQSSRYLVKRTGEKVFLECVQDMDHENMFWYRQDPGLGLRLIYFSYDVKMKEKGDIPEGYSVSREKKERFSLILESASTNQTSMYLCASSSGSTGYQPQHFGDGTRLSIL.

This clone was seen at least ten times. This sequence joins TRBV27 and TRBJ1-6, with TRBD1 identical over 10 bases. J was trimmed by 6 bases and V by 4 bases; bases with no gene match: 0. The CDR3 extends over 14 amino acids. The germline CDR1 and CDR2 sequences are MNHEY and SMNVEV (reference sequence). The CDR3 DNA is TGTGCCAGCAGTTGGACAGGGGGTAATTCACCCCTCCACTTT. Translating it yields CASSWTGGNSPLHF.

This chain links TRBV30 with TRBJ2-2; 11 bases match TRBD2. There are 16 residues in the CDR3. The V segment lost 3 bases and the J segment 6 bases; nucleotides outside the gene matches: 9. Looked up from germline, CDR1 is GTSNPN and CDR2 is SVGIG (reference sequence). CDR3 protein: CAWSRLAGGRAGELFF. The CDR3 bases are TGTGCCTGGAGCCGCTTAGCGGGGGGGCGGGCCGGGGAGCTGTTTTTT. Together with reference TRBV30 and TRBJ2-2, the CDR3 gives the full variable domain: SQTIHQWPATLVQPVGSPLSLECTVEGTSNPNLYWYRQAAGRGLQLLFYSVGIGQISSEVPQNLSASRPQDRQFILSSKKLLLSDSGFYLCAWSRLAGGRAGELFFGEGSRLTVL.

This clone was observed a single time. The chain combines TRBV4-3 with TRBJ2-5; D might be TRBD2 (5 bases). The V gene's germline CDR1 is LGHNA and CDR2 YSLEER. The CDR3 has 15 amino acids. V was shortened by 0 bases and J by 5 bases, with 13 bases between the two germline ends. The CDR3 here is CASSQDGSRGETQYF. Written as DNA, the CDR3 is TGCGCCAGCAGCCAAGATGGGAGCCGCGGGGAGACCCAGTACTTC.

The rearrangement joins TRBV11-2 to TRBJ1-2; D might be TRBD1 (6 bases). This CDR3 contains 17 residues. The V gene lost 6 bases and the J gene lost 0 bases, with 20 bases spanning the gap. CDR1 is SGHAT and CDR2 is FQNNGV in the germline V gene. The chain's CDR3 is CASRHNAGTTANYGYTF. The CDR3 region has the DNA TGTGCCAGCAGGCATAACGCCGGGACAACAGCTAACTATGGCTACACCTTC. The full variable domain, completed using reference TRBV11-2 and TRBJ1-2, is EAGVAQSPRYKIIEKRQSVAFWCNPISGHATLYWYQQILGQGPKLLIQFQNNGVVDDSQLPKDRFSAERLKGVDSTLKIQPAKLEDSAVYLCASRHNAGTTANYGYTFGSGTRLTVV.

CDR3 DNA sequence: TGTGCCAGCAGCTTTTCCGGGACTCAAGAGACCCAGTACTTC. Amino acid sequence: CASSFSGTQETQYF. The chain is built from TRBV7-2 and TRBJ2-5; perhaps TRBD2 as D (6 bases). The length of the CDR3 is 14 residues. Germline V gene sequence: CDR1 SGHTA, CDR2 FQGNSA. V was cut by 3 bases and J by 2 bases, with 10 bases left in between.

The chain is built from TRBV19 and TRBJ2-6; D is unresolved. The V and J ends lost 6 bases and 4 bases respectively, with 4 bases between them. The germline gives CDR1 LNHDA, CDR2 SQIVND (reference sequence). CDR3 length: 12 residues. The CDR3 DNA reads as TGTGCCAGTAGGTCGGGGGCCAACGTCCTGACTTTC. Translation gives CASRSGANVLTF.

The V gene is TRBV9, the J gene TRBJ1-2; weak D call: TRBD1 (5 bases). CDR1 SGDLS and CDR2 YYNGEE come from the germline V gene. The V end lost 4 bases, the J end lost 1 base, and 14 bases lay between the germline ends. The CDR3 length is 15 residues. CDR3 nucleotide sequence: TGTGCCAGCAGCTCAGAAGGGAGGGGTAACTATGGCTACACCTTC. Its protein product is CASSSEGRGNYGYTF.

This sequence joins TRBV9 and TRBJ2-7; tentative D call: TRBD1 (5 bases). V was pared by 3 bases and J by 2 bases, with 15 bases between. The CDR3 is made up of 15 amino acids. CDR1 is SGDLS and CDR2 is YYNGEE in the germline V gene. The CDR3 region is CASSGAGSQAYEQYF. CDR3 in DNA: TGTGCCAGCAGCGGCGCAGGGTCCCAGGCCTACGAGCAGTACTTC.

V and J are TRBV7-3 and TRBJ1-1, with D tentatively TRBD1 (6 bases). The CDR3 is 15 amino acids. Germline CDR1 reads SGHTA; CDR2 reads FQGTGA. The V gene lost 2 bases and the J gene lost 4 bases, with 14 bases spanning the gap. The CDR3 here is CASSLLTGLATEAFF. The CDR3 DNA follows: TGTGCCAGCAGCTTACTGACAGGTTTAGCCACTGAAGCTTTCTTT.

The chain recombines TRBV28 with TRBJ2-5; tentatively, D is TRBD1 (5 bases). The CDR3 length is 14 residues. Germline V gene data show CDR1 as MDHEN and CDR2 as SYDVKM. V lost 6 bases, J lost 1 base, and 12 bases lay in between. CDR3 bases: TGTGCCAGCAGCCCCGACAGTCTCCAAGAGACCCAGTACTTC. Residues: CASSPDSLQETQYF. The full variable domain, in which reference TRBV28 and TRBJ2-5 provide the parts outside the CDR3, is DVKVTQSSRYLVKRTGEKVFLECVQDMDHENMFWYRQDPGLGLRLIYFSYDVKMKEKGDIPEGYSVSREKKERFSLILESASTNQTSMYLCASSPDSLQETQYFGPGTRLLVL.

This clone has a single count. In DNA, the CDR3 is TGTGCCAGCAGCTTGGGTGGCAGGGTTACAGATACGCAGTATTTT. Protein product: CASSLGGRVTDTQYF. The gene calls are TRBV11-2 and TRBJ2-3; D may be TRBD1 (5 bases). The CDR3 runs 15 residues. V lost 3 bases and J 3 bases, leaving 13 bases between the germline ends. From germline, CDR1 is SGHAT and CDR2 FQNNGV.

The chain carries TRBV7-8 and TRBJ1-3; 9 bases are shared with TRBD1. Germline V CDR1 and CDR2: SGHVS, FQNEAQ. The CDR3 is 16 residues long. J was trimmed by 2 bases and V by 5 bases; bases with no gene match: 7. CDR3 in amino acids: CASSPGTGKTGNTIYF. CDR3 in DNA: TGTGCCAGCAGCCCAGGGACAGGGAAAACTGGAAACACCATATATTTT.